Below are 3 T cell receptor beta chains sequenced from a single sample in a study of cytomegalovirus exposure and HLA in healthy donors. Both 60 Vbeta primers and 13 Jbeta primers went into the PCR. Using immunoSEQ multiplex PCR, the repertoire was profiled, and TCRdb retains in-frame clones only, with some absent. The data hold roughly 72,000 clones, with roughly three quarters observed a single time. Sequencing was performed on PBMCs. The receptors come from a middle-aged woman in good health and CMV-seropositive.

On this clone: This CDR3 is also generated by other DNA sequences in the sample. The CDR3 region has the DNA TGTGCCTGGGGGGGCGGGAGACCGGGACAGTACTTC. As protein: CAWGGGRPGQYF. V usage is TRBV30 and J usage is TRBJ2-7, with TRBD2 as a possible D gene (7 bases). The CDR3 totals 12 residues. Germline CDR1 GTSNPN, CDR2 SVGIG (reference sequence). Trimming pared 5 bases from V and 10 bases from J, leaving 18 bases between. The variable domain in full, with the rest retrieved from reference TRBV30 and TRBJ2-7, is SQTIHQWPATLVQPVGSPLSLECTVEGTSNPNLYWYRQAAGRGLQLLFYSVGIGQISSEVPQNLSASRPQDRQFILSSKKLLLSDSGFYLCAWGGGRPGQYFGPGTRLTVT.

The chain uses TRBV6-5 and TRBJ1-5; TRBD1 aligns across 8 bases. Per germline, CDR1 MNHEY and CDR2 SVGAGI. Trimming at V came to 5 bases and at J to 7 bases, leaving 10 bases not matched to a gene. CDR3 length: 15 residues. The CDR3 here is CASSADRGGGQPQHF. DNA of the CDR3: TGTGCCAGCAGTGCCGACAGGGGTGGCGGGCAGCCCCAGCATTTT.

The chain carries TRBV5-1 and TRBJ2-3; tentative D call: TRBD2 (6 bases). Trimming took 3 bases from V and 3 from J, leaving 11 bases between them. The CDR3 contains 14 residues. Per germline, CDR1 SGHRS and CDR2 YFSETQ. The CDR3, as DNA: TGCGCCAGCAGCTCTCTGGGGGGAACAGATACGCAGTATTTT. Protein sequence: CASSSLGGTDTQYF.